The clone carrying this TCR beta chain was seen once. The antigen is not known. One end of the junction varies from germline; a read error may be responsible. This sample was included in a study of OX40 agonist ivuxolimab in advanced cancers. Study information: Dose-escalation subjects each had hepatocellular carcinoma, melanoma, renal cell or head and neck cancer. Study-level findings and limits: In the 0.1 to 3.0 mg/kg range, CD4+ and CD8+ blood T cells had expanded clonally by week 6.

The CDR3 contains 8 residues. Germline V gene data show CDR1 as SQVTM and CDR2 as ANQGSEA. Repertoires were generated with immunoSEQ multiplex PCR, while TCRdb's copy carries only in-frame clones and drops some. Of fewer than 85,000 clones in the sample, 85% to 95% were seen once. The gene calls are TRBV29-1 and TRBJ2-1; the D is unclear. The sequence was collected from an adult with an advanced solid tumor such as melanoma, head and neck, liver or kidney cancer. Sequences were derived from CD4+ or CD8+ T cells sorted from blood, sampled in a trial of the OX40 agonist ivuxolimab. CDR3 in DNA: TGCAGCGTTGAACCCCGCATCTTC. It yields the protein CSVEPRIF.